This TCR beta chain was obtained from a study of OX40 agonist ivuxolimab in advanced cancers. Across the study: Every 2 weeks, patients got intravenous ivuxolimab at one of six dose levels (0.01-10 mg/kg).

Whole-study findings and limits: The mean number of expanded clones was higher in CD8+ T cells than in CD4+.

J was trimmed by 2 bases and V by 0 bases; bases with no gene match: 9. This CDR3 comprises 18 residues. From germline, CDR1 is SGDLS and CDR2 YYNGEE. Autoimmune disease history or systemic immunosuppression barred patients. The sample holds one count of this clone. What it binds is not known. TCRdb keeps only in-frame clones here, not all; method: immunoSEQ multiplex PCR. The table shows about 54,000 clones, with approximately 84% occurring only once. This receptor was obtained from an adult with an advanced solid tumor such as melanoma, head and neck, liver or kidney cancer. The sample consisted of CD4+ or CD8+ T cells sorted from blood, taken in a trial of the OX40 agonist ivuxolimab. The rearrangement joins TRBV9 to TRBJ2-1; TRBD1 agrees at 9 bases. CDR3 DNA sequence: TGTGCCAGCAGCGTAGCCGGGACAGGGACAAAAACCTACAATGAGCAGTTCTTC. Translated, it gives CASSVAGTGTKTYNEQFF.